The clone carrying this T cell receptor beta chain occurred a few times. This may be a read error: a much more frequent sequence differs by one nucleotide. The data originate from a study of blood T cells in healthy people across ages. The V gene lost 0 bases and the J gene lost 4 bases, with 9 bases spanning the gap. This CDR3 spans 14 amino acids. Germline-derived CDR1 and CDR2 are ENHRY and SYGVKD. Through a sample-barcoded 5' primer and a J-beta primer mix, a second PCR was run for roughly 7 to 12 cycles. Every cDNA molecule carried a tag from a template-switch adaptor bearing 12 random nucleotides. Via MiXCR, TCRdb re-called the 5' RACE reads, giving one row per CDR3 protein. The data hold about 630,000 distinct CDR3 sequences, with under 25% observed a single time.

Sequenced sample: blood. This sequence originates from a man aged 70-80 years in good health. The J gene is TRBJ2-5, the V gene TRBV10-3; no clear D. The DNA for the CDR3 is TGTGCCATCAGTGAGTCGAACAACCGAGAGACCCAGTACTTC. Protein: CAISESNNRETQYF.